One and the same sample provided the 10 T cell receptor beta chains below, sequenced in a study of T cells in Graves' hyperthyroidism and ophthalmopathy. TCR beta CDR3 regions were amplified from RNA transcripts. TCR CDR3 underwent first-round RT-PCR with the HTBI primer set. MiXCR, applied by TCRdb to the multiplex PCR reads, yields one record per CDR3 protein. The sample has 490,000 or so distinct CDR3 sequences, roughly a sixth seen once. Sequencing was done on a sample of blood. The receptors derive from a woman in her twenties or thirties with Graves' ophthalmopathy.

This clonotype was seen a handful of times. The chain uses TRBV10-3 and TRBJ2-4; D remains ambiguous. Per germline, CDR1 ENHRY and CDR2 SYGVKD. This CDR3 comprises 16 residues. V lost 5 bases, J lost 0 bases, and 14 bases lay in between. The DNA of the CDR3 is TGTGCCATCAGTTCCGTCTTGGACCTAGCCAAAAACATTCAGTACTTC. This gives the protein CAISSVLDLAKNIQYF.

CDR3 DNA: TGTGCCAGCAACCCCGGACAGTTAAATTCACCCCTCCACTTT. Protein: CASNPGQLNSPLHF. V is TRBV27 and J is TRBJ1-6, with D maybe TRBD1 (6 bases). With 7 bases removed from V and 7 bases from J, the gap between germline ends came to 14 bases. Germline-derived CDR1 and CDR2 are MNHEY and SMNVEV (reference sequence). The CDR3 length is 14 residues.

The chain employs TRBV25-1 and TRBJ2-1; D gene unclear. Germline loops: CDR1 MGHDK, CDR2 SYGVNS. V was trimmed by 4 bases and J by 9 bases, leaving 19 bases between them. This CDR3 spans 15 amino acids. The CDR3 sequence is CASSGSILGRSEQFF. The CDR3, as DNA: TGTGCCAGCAGTGGATCGATATTAGGACGTAGTGAGCAGTTCTTC.

This clonotype was found many times. This chain uses TRBV6-2 or TRBV6-3 with TRBJ2-7; 10 bases match TRBD1. The CDR3 is made up of 13 amino acids. Germline CDR1 is MNHEY and CDR2 is SVGEGT. Unmatched junction bases numbered 3, after V lost 8 bases and J lost 2 bases. The CDR3 loop is CASGGTGAYEQYF. The CDR3 nucleotides are TGTGCCAGCGGCGGGACAGGGGCCTACGAGCAGTACTTC.

Only a few counts were recorded for this clonotype. The J gene is TRBJ1-1, the V gene TRBV19; D is unresolved. CDR3 length equals 13 residues. Per the germline V gene, CDR1 is LNHDA and CDR2 is SQIVND (reference sequence). Trimming removed 8 bases from V and 4 bases from J, with 14 bases in between. The CDR3 nucleotides read TGTGCCAGTCGAATTGGGCCCGTCACTGAAGCTTTCTTT. It is translated as CASRIGPVTEAFF.

This clonotype came up many times. This chain links TRBV7-8 with TRBJ2-7, with no clear D. Germline V gene data show CDR1 as SGHVS and CDR2 as FQNEAQ. Between the trimmed V and J ends, which lost 5 bases and 6 bases, there was a span of 11 bases. The CDR3 consists of 12 residues. The DNA of the CDR3 is TGTGCCAGCAGCCACTATTCAGGCGAGCAGTACTTC. It is translated as CASSHYSGEQYF.

Many counts were recorded for this clonotype. This sequence joins TRBV9 and TRBJ2-7; 8 bases agree with TRBD1. Germline CDR1 SGDLS, CDR2 YYNGEE. V lost 0 bases and J lost 5; bases outside the gene matches: 10. The CDR3 runs to 16 residues. The CDR3 nucleotides read TGTGCCAGCAGCGTAGCCCCTGGACAGGGCGTTCACGAGCAGTACTTC. This sequence encodes CASSVAPGQGVHEQYF.

The V call is TRBV27, the J call TRBJ2-1, with 10 bases that match TRBD1. The trim removed 6 bases at V and 6 bases at J, leaving 5 bases unmatched. In germline, CDR1 is MNHEY, CDR2 SMNVEV (reference sequence). The CDR3 runs to 14 residues. CDR3 amino acids: CASRHGQGGNEQFF. DNA for the CDR3: TGTGCCAGCAGACATGGACAGGGGGGCAATGAGCAGTTCTTC.

This clonotype was detected a few times. The chain combines TRBV6-2 or TRBV6-3 with TRBJ2-5; 9 bases align to TRBD2. CDR1 and CDR2 from the germline V gene are MNHEY and SVGEGT. The length of the CDR3 is 15 residues. The ends lost 4 bases at V and 4 bases at J; junction bases unmatched: 7. The CDR3 bases are TGTGCCAGCAGTTCGTCTAGCGGGATTGGAGAGACCCAGTACTTC. Amino acid sequence: CASSSSSGIGETQYF.

This clonotype was seen ten or more times. The J gene is TRBJ1-2, the V gene TRBV4-1, with 9 bases matching TRBD1. This CDR3 contains 18 residues. Trimming at V came to 3 bases and at J to 2 bases, leaving 13 bases not matched to a gene. The V gene's germline CDR1 is MGHRA and CDR2 YSYEKL. CDR3 protein: CASSQSIRDRVHNYGYTF. The CDR3 nucleotides read TGCGCCAGCAGCCAGTCGATCCGGGACAGGGTTCACAACTATGGCTACACCTTC.